This T cell receptor beta chain was observed in a study of long-term antiretroviral therapy in people with HIV. Study-wide findings and caveats: Blood, drawn from about 2004 to 2017, may reflect older ART regimens. Clonal expansions arising prior to ART prevailed in the repertoire at every time point. Versus controls, repertoires in people with HIV had narrower CDR3 length ranges.

There are 12 residues in the CDR3. V lost 4 bases and J 6 bases, leaving 9 bases between the germline ends. Germline V CDR1 and CDR2: SGHTA, FQGNSA. Treatment locations for all participants with HIV were in the United States. A remark on this clone: Its antigen is not identified.

Survey level was the resolution at which the v3.0 immunoSEQ assay ran. Profiling relied on immunoSEQ multiplex PCR, and the TCRdb table lists in-frame clones only, not all of them. The sample records about 22,000 clones, approximately 80% being singletons. J is TRBJ1-1 and V is TRBV7-2, with no clear D. The sequence was collected from a man in his forties or fifties with HIV. Specimen: unsorted PBMCs, collected 1.6 years after starting antiretroviral therapy. CDR3 residues: CASSSGGSEAFF. The CDR3 coding sequence is TGTGCCAGCAGCTCTGGAGGGTCTGAAGCTTTCTTT.